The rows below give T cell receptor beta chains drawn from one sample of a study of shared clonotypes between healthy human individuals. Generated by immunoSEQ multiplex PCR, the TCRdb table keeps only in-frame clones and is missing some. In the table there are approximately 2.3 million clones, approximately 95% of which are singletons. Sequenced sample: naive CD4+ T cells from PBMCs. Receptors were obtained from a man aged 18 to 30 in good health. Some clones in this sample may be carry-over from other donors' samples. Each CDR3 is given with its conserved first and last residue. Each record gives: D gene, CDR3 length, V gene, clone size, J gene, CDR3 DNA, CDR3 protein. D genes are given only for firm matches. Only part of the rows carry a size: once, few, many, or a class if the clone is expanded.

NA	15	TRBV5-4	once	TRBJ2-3	TGTGCCAGCAGCTTGGGGGGCAGTTGGGCAGATACGCAGTATTTT	CASSLGGSWADTQYF
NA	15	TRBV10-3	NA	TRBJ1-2	TGTGCCATCAGTGAGTCGAATCAGGGCCTAATGGGCTACACCTTC	CAISESNQGLMGYTF
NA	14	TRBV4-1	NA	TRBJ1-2	TGCGCCAGCAGCGAACCGGGGGCCTACTATGGCTACACCTTC	CASSEPGAYYGYTF
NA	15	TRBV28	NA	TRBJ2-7	TGTGCCAGCAGCCTCCTCTCCGGGACACTCTACGAGCAGTACTTC	CASSLLSGTLYEQYF
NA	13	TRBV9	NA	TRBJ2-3	TGTGCCAGCAGCGTAGCGGCTCTAGATACGCAGTATTTT	CASSVAALDTQYF
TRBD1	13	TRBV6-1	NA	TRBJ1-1	TGTGCCAGCAGTGATTGGGACAGGCAGGGGGCTTTCTTT	CASSDWDRQGAFF
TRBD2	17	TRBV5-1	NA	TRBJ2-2	TGCGCCAGCAGCACTCCGCCTAGCGGGGGGAACACCGGGGAGCTGTTTTTT	CASSTPPSGGNTGELFF
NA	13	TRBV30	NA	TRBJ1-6	TGTGCCTGGAGGGTGGGGGGAAATTCACCCCTCCACTTT	CAWRVGGNSPLHF
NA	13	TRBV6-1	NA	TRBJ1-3	TGTGCCAGCACACCTTTCTCTGGAAACACCATATATTTT	CASTPFSGNTIYF
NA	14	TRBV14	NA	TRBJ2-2	TGTGCCAGCAGCCAAGCCAGGAACACCGGGGAGCTGTTTTTT	CASSQARNTGELFF
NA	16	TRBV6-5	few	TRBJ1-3	TGTGCCAGCAGTTACTCGTCTGGTCTTTCTGGAAACACCATATATTTT	CASSYSSGLSGNTIYF
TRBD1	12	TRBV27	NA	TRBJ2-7	TGTGCCAGCAGTCCCTTCGGACAGGTGGAGTACTTC	CASSPFGQVEYF
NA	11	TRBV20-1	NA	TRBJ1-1	TGCAGTGGGCTTGGGAACACTGAAGCTTTCTTT	CSGLGNTEAFF
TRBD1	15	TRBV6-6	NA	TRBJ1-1	TGTGCCAGCAGTTACTCTCGACAGGGGAGCACTGAAGCTTTCTTT	CASSYSRQGSTEAFF
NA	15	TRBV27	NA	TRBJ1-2	TGTGCCAGCAGTTTTTCAGGGGCGCCGAACTATGGCTACACCTTC	CASSFSGAPNYGYTF
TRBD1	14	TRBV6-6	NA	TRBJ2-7	TGTGCCAGCAGCCGATGGACAGGGACCTACGAGCAGTACTTC	CASSRWTGTYEQYF
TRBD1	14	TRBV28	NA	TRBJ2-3	TGTGCCAGCAGCAAGGGACAGAACACAGATACGCAGTATTTT	CASSKGQNTDTQYF
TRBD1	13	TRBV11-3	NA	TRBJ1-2	TGTGCCAGCAGCTCCGGACAGGGGGATGGCTACACCTTC	CASSSGQGDGYTF
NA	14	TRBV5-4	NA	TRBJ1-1	TGTGCCAGCAGCTTAGGGGGTATGAACACTGAAGCTTTCTTT	CASSLGGMNTEAFF
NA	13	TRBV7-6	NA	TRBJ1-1	TGTGCCAGCAGCTCCAGGGAGAACACTGAAGCTTTCTTT	CASSSRENTEAFF
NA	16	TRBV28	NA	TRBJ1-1	TGTGCCAGCAGTTTAGCCCCAGGGTTGGGAAACACTGAAGCTTTCTTT	CASSLAPGLGNTEAFF
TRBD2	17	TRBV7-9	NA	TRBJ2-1	TGTGCCAGCAGCGTTGTGTCGGCTAGCGGTACCTACAATGAGCAGTTCTTC	CASSVVSASGTYNEQFF
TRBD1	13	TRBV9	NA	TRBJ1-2	TGTGCCAGCAGCAATCGGACAGGTTTTGGCTACACCTTC	CASSNRTGFGYTF
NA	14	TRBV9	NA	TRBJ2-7	TGTGCCAGCAGTTCCGGGCCGCCACGGGACGAGCAGTACTTC	CASSSGPPRDEQYF
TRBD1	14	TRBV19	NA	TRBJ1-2	TGTGCCAGTAGAGGGGACAGGGATGGCTATGGCTACACCTTC	CASRGDRDGYGYTF
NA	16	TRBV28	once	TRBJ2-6	TGTGCCAGCACCCCCGGAAGCATCTCTGGGGCCAACGTCCTGACTTTC	CASTPGSISGANVLTF
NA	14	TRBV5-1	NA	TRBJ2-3	TGCGCCAGCAGCTTGATCGCGACCACAGATACGCAGTATTTT	CASSLIATTDTQYF
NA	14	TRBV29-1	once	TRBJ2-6	TGCAGCGTTGAGGTTGCGGCTGGGGCCAACGTCCTGACTTTC	CSVEVAAGANVLTF